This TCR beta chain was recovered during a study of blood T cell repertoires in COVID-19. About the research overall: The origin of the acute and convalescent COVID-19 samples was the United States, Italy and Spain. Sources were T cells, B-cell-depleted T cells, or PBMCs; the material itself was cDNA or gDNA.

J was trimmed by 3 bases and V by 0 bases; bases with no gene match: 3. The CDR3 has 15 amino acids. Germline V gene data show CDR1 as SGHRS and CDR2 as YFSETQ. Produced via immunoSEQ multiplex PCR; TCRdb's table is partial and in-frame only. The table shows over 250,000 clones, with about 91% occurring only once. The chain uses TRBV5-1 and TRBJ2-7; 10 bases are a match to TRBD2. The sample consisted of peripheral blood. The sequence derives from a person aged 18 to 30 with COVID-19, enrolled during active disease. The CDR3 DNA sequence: TGCGCCAGCAGCTTGGCGGCTAGCGGGGGCTACGAGCAGTACTTC. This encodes CASSLAASGGYEQYF.